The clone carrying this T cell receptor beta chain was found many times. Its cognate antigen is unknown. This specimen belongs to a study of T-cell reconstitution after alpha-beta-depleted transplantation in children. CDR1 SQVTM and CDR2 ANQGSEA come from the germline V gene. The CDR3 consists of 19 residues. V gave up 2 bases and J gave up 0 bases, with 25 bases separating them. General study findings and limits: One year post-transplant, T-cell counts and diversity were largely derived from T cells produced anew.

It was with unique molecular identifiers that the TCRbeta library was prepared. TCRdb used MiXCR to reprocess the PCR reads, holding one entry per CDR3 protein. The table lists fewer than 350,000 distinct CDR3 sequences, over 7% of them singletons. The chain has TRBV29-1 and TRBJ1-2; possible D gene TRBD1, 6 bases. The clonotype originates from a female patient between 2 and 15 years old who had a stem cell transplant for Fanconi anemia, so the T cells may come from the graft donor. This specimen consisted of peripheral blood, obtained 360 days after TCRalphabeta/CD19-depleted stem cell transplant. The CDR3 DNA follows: TGCAGCGTTGAATCCGTGGGGGGCGCGGTACTCAAAGCTAACTATGGCTACACCTTC. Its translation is CSVESVGGAVLKANYGYTF.